This section outlines one TCR beta chain sequence together with its context. What it binds is unknown. The data are from a study of cytomegalovirus exposure and HLA in healthy donors. V was cut by 3 bases and J by 6 bases, with 6 bases left in between. The CDR3 is 11 residues long. The germline V gene has CDR1 SGHAT and CDR2 FQNNGV. Primers for the PCR totalled 60 Vbeta and 13 Jbeta. Generated by immunoSEQ multiplex PCR, the TCRdb table keeps only in-frame clones and is missing some. The repertoire holds about 98,000 clones, around 80% seen once, with about 1.5% in the top ten. Study results and limitations: Highly shared sequence variants in one cluster were likely a sequencing artifact.

The sequence derives from a man aged 35-49 years in good health and CMV-seronegative. This chain joins TRBV11-2 and TRBJ2-7; D is ambiguous. Sequenced: PBMCs. CDR3 nucleotide sequence: TGTGCCAGCAGCTTCACCAGCGAGCAGTACTTC. This encodes CASSFTSEQYF.